Described below is a single T cell receptor beta chain sequence and its context. Its antigen is still unknown. Trimming removed 6 bases from V and 0 bases from J, with 11 bases in between. CDR3 length equals 14 residues. CDR1 and CDR2 (germline): ENHRY, SYGVKD. This sample was taken from a study of cytomegalovirus exposure and HLA in healthy donors. Healthy people donating bone marrow made up the donors. It was with 60 Vbeta and 13 Jbeta primers that the PCR ran. Using immunoSEQ multiplex PCR, the repertoire was profiled, and TCRdb retains in-frame clones only, with some absent. This table holds 100,000 to 150,000 clones, approximately 79% found once. General study findings and limits: Association with HLA alleles at 0.05 false discovery rate was found for 16,951 TCR beta sequences in a later analysis. A later analysis found TCR association rates differed by HLA locus, highest for DRB1 and lowest for HLA-C. Serostatus for CMV was the only available immune exposure information.

The chain links TRBV10-3 to TRBJ1-1; weak D call: TRBD1 (6 bases). Sequencing was done on a sample of PBMCs. This TCR derives from a man aged 25 to 40 in good health and CMV-seronegative. The CDR3 spells CAIRSGQMNTEAFF. CDR3 bases: TGTGCCATCAGGAGCGGACAGATGAACACTGAAGCTTTCTTT.